Below are 7 T cell receptor beta chains sequenced from a single sample in a study of blood T cell repertoires in COVID-19. Data came from immunoSEQ multiplex PCR; TCRdb stores just in-frame clones and leaves some out. Here the sample spans roughly 350,000 clones, under 95% being singletons. Specimen: PBMCs or T cells enriched from blood (not recorded which). These receptors were obtained from a woman aged 25-40 years who had recovered from COVID-19.

The genes are TRBV5-1 and TRBJ2-3; D is perhaps TRBD2 (6 bases). Germline values: CDR1 SGHRS, CDR2 YFSETQ. V lost 0 bases, J lost 2 bases, and 7 bases lay in between. This CDR3 has 14 amino acids. The CDR3 nucleotides are TGCGCCAGCAGCTTGGGGACTACCACAGATACGCAGTATTTT. Protein sequence: CASSLGTTTDTQYF.

The genes are TRBV28 and TRBJ1-2; the D gene is possibly TRBD1 (6 bases). V was trimmed by 5 bases and J by 4 bases, leaving 14 bases between them. This CDR3 is built from 14 residues. Germline V lookup: CDR1 MDHEN, CDR2 SYDVKM. The CDR3, as DNA: TGTGCCAGCAGTGTTTCCGGGACACTCTATGGCTACACCTTC. This translates into CASSVSGTLYGYTF.

The V and J genes are TRBV30 and TRBJ1-2; no definite D call. CDR3 length: 12 amino acids. V was shortened by 0 bases and J by 8 bases, with 10 bases between the two germline ends. Germline-derived CDR1 and CDR2 are GTSNPN and SVGIG (reference sequence). The CDR3 region is CAWSVRAGGYTF. The CDR3 DNA reads as TGTGCCTGGAGTGTAAGAGCAGGCGGCTACACCTTC.

The count of this clone is one. The chain carries TRBV30 and TRBJ2-3; 10 nucleotides agree with TRBD2. The CDR3 contains 14 residues. After removal of 3 bases from V and 9 bases from J, the junction contained 9 bases not matched to a gene. Germline CDR1 and CDR2: GTSNPN and SVGIG (reference sequence). CDR3 in amino acids: CAWRKVAGGGTQYF. The CDR3 nucleotides are TGTGCCTGGAGGAAGGTAGCGGGGGGAGGAACGCAGTATTTT. The whole variable domain, filled in from reference TRBV30 and TRBJ2-3, reads SQTIHQWPATLVQPVGSPLSLECTVEGTSNPNLYWYRQAAGRGLQLLFYSVGIGQISSEVPQNLSASRPQDRQFILSSKKLLLSDSGFYLCAWRKVAGGGTQYFGPGTRLTVL.

The chain combines TRBV7-8 with TRBJ1-6, with 10 positions matching TRBD1. Germline loops: CDR1 SGHVS, CDR2 FQNEAQ. This CDR3 has 19 residues. Trimming at V came to 2 bases and at J to 1 base, leaving 8 bases not matched to a gene. The CDR3 protein is CASSLRDRGVVSYNSPLHF. The CDR3 bases are TGTGCCAGCAGCTTAAGGGACAGGGGAGTTGTATCCTATAATTCACCCCTCCACTTT.

The V call is TRBV5-6, the J call TRBJ1-3, with D hard to call. This CDR3 comprises 17 residues. V dropped 5 bases and J dropped 5 bases, with 23 bases sitting between them. Per the germline V gene, CDR1 is SGHDT and CDR2 is YYEEEE. The CDR3: CASSFEATPIGRNTIYF. DNA for the CDR3: TGTGCCAGCAGTTTTGAAGCGACTCCCATAGGCAGAAACACCATATATTTT. Full variable domain (rest looked up from reference TRBV5-6 and TRBJ1-3): DAGVTQSPTHLIKTRGQQVTLRCSPKSGHDTVSWYQQALGQGPQFIFQYYEEEERQRGNFPDRFSGHQFPNYSSELNVNALLLGDSALYLCASSFEATPIGRNTIYFGEGSWLTVV.

This sequence joins TRBV5-4 and TRBJ1-2; a weak D match, TRBD1 (5 bases). V was clipped by 4 bases and J by 7 bases, with 14 bases between them. Germline assignment: CDR1 SGHNT and CDR2 YYREEE (reference sequence). The CDR3 has 13 residues. CDR3 nucleotide sequence: TGTGCCAGCAGCCAAAAAGGACACCTTGGCTACACCTTC. This translates into CASSQKGHLGYTF.